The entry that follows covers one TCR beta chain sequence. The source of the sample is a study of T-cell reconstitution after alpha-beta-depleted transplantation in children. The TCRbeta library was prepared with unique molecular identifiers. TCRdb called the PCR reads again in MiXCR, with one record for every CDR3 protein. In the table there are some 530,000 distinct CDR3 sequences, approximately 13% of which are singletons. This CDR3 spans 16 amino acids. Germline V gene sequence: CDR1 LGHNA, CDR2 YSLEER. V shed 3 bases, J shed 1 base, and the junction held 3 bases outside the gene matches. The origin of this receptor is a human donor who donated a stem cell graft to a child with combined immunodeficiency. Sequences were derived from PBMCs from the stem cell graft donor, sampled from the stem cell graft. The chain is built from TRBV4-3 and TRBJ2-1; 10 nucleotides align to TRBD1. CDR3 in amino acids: CASSHGTGVSYNEQFF. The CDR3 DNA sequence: TGCGCCAGCAGCCACGGGACAGGGGTTTCCTACAATGAGCAGTTCTTC.